The rows below give T cell receptor beta chains drawn from one sample of a study of response to subunit inactivated influenza vaccine. TCRdb re-called the RT-PCR reads through MiXCR, storing one row per CDR3 protein. Of 590,000 or so distinct CDR3 sequences listed, about 15% were seen once; the top ten hold about 7.4%. The sequencing used PBMCs from blood, collected around 14 days before vaccination. Receptor source: a man between 50 and 59 years old who received an inactivated influenza vaccine. The conserved cysteine and the conserved F or W are not part of the CDR3 here. The order of the fields is clone size, V gene, D gene, CDR3 protein. D genes are given only for firm matches. Part of the rows lack a size; the others show once, few, many or a class for expanded clones.

size: -
V: TRBV11-2
D: TRBD2
CDR3: ASSLSPSGRFSTDTQY

size: -
V: TRBV4-3
D: -
CDR3: ASSHKGWNEQF

size: -
V: TRBV5-1
D: -
CDR3: ASSPRLGVSYNEQF

size: -
V: TRBV12-3/TRBV12-4
D: -
CDR3: ASSLEEDQPHH

size: many
V: TRBV28
D: TRBD2
CDR3: ASSDGLAGPGSGELF

size: few
V: TRBV10-3
D: TRBD2
CDR3: AISAGGPETQY

size: -
V: TRBV10-3
D: TRBD2
CDR3: AIKGTSGSTDTQY

size: few
V: TRBV7-2
D: -
CDR3: ASSLGGLVGAEQY

size: -
V: TRBV28
D: TRBD1
CDR3: ASIPGQGSSYEQY

size: -
V: TRBV7-6
D: -
CDR3: ASSPWDYTGELF

size: few
V: TRBV11-1
D: TRBD2
CDR3: ASSLAGLATYNEQF

size: many
V: TRBV29-1
D: -
CDR3: SVEMTVETQY

size: -
V: TRBV6-6
D: -
CDR3: ASTYGDTRY

size: many
V: TRBV4-3
D: TRBD1
CDR3: ASSPGQGDYGYT

size: -
V: TRBV7-2
D: -
CDR3: ASSLAALTNYGYT